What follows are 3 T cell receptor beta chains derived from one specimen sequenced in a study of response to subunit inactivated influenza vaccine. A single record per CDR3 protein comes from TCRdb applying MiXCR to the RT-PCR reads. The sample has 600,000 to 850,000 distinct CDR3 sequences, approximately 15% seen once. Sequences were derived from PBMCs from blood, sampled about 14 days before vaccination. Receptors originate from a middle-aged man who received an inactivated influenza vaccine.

CDR3 sequence: CSATPPDRGRGEQYF. In DNA form, the CDR3 reads TGCAGTGCTACGCCCCCCGACAGGGGGCGCGGGGAGCAGTACTTC. The chain links TRBV20-1 to TRBJ2-7; 10 bases fit TRBD1. The CDR3 has 15 residues. CDR1 and CDR2 (germline): DFQATT, SNEGSKA (reference sequence). J gave up 7 bases and V 4 bases, and 13 bases lay outside the gene matches.

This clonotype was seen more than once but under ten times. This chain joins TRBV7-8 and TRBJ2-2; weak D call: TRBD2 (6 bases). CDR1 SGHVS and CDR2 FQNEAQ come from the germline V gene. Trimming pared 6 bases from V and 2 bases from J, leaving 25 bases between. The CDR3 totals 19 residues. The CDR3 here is CASRENERVWGQNTGELFF. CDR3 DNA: TGTGCCAGCAGGGAAAACGAGCGGGTCTGGGGTCAAAACACCGGGGAGCTGTTTTTT.

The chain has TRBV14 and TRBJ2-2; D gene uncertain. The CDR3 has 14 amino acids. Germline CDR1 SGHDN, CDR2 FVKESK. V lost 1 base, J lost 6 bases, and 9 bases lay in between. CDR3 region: CASSQVRPPGELFF. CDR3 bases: TGTGCCAGCAGCCAAGTTCGGCCCCCCGGGGAGCTGTTTTTT. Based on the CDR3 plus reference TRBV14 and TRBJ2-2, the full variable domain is EAGVTQFPSHSVIEKGQTVTLRCDPISGHDNLYWYRRVMGKEIKFLLHFVKESKQDESGMPNNRFLAERTGGTYSTLKVQPAELEDSGVYFCASSQVRPPGELFFGEGSRLTVL.